This T cell receptor (beta chain) is drawn from a study of blood T cells in healthy people across ages. Primers used in a second PCR of roughly 6 to 12 cycles were a sample-barcoded 5' primer and a J-beta primer mix. TCRdb reprocessed the 5' RACE reads via MiXCR and lists one record per CDR3 protein. The sample yields under 950,000 distinct CDR3 sequences, about a fifth seen once. There are 16 residues in the CDR3. Germline CDR1 DFQATT, CDR2 SNEGSKA (reference sequence). Trimming removed 0 bases from V and 7 bases from J, with 21 bases in between. Isolating PBMCs gave at least 7 million of these cells per sample. Study-level points and caveats: Those diversity estimates obtained from one million T cells were thought to be underestimates. Long-lived and aged donors differed, with more naive CD4+ cells and higher diversity in the long-lived.

This clonotype was observed a few times. Its antigen is unknown. This clonotype was sampled from a man between 70 and 80 years old in good health. Material for sequencing was blood. J is TRBJ1-2 and V is TRBV20-1; the D gene is possibly TRBD1 (5 bases). In nucleotides, the CDR3 is TGCAGTGCTAGAGATAGGAGTGGTTGGGACCTCTCTGGCTACACCTTC. Amino acids: CSARDRSGWDLSGYTF.